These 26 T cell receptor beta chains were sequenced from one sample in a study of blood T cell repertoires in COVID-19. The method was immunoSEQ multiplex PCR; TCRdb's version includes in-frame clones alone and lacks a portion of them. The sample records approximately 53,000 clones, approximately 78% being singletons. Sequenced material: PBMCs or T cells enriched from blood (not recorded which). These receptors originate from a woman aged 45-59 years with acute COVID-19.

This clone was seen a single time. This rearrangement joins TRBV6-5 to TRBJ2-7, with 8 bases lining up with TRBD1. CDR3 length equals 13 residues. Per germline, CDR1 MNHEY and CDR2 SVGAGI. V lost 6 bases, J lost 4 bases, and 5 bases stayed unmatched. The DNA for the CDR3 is TGTGCCAGCAGCCGTAGGACAGGGTACGAGCAGTACTTC. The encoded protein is CASSRRTGYEQYF.

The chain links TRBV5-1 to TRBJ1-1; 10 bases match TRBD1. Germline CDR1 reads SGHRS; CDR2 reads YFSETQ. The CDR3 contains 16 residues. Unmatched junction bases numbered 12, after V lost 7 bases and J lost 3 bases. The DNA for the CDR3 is TGCGCCAGCCAACCGGCGTTCGGACAGGGGGACACTGAAGCTTTCTTT. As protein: CASQPAFGQGDTEAFF.

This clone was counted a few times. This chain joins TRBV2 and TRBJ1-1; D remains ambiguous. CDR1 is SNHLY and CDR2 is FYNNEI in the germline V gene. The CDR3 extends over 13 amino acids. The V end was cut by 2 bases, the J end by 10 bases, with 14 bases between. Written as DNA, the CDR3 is TGTGCCAGCAGTGAATTTGGAGCTTCGGGAGCTTTCTTT. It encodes CASSEFGASGAFF.

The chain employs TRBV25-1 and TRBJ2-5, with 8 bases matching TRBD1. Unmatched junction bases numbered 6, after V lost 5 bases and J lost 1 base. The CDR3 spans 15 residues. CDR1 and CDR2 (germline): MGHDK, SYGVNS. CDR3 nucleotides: TGTGCCAGCAGTCCGCCGACAGGGGCCCAAGAGACCCAGTACTTC. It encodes CASSPPTGAQETQYF. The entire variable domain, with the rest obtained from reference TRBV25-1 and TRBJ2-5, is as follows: EADIYQTPRYLVIGTGKKITLECSQTMGHDKMYWYQQDPGMELHLIHYSYGVNSTEKGDLSSESTVSRIRTEHFPLTLESARPSHTSQYLCASSPPTGAQETQYFGPGTRLLVL.

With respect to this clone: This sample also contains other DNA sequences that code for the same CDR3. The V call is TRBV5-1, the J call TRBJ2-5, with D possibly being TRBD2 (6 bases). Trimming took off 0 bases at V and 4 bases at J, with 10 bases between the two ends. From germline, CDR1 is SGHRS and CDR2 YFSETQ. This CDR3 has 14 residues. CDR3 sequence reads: CASSLDLGGETQYF. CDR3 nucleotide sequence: TGCGCCAGCAGCTTGGATCTGGGGGGAGAGACCCAGTACTTC.

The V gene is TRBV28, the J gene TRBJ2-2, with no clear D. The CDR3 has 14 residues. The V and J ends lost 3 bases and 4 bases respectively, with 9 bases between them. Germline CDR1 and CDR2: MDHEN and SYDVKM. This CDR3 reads CASSFSTGTGELFF. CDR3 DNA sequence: TGTGCCAGCAGTTTTTCCACCGGCACCGGGGAGCTGTTTTTT.

This chain's CDR3 is CASSIEGGRSNYGYTF. The CDR3 DNA reads TGTGCCAGTAGTATAGAAGGGGGCAGATCTAACTATGGCTACACCTTC. This chain joins TRBV19 and TRBJ1-2; 7 bases align to TRBD1. After removal of 0 bases from V and 0 bases from J, the junction contained 4 bases not matched to a gene. CDR3 size: 16 residues. Germline loops: CDR1 LNHDA, CDR2 SQIVND (reference sequence).

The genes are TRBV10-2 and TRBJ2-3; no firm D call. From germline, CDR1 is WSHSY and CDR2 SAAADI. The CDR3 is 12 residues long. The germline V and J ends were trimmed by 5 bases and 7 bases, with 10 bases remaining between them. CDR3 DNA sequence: TGCGCCAGCAGTCCCTGGCAGAATACGCAGTATTTT. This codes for CASSPWQNTQYF.

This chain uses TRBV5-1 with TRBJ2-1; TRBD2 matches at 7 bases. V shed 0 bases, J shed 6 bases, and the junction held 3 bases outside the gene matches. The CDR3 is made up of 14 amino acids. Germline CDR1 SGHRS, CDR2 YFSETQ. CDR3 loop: CASSLGLAGNEQFF. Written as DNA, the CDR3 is TGCGCCAGCAGCTTGGGACTAGCAGGCAATGAGCAGTTCTTC.

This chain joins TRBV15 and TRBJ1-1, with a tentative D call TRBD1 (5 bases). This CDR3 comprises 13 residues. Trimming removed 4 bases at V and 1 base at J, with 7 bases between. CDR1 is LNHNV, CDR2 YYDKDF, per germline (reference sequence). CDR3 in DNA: TGTGCCACCAGCATCGACAGGAACACTGAAGCTTTCTTT. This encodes CATSIDRNTEAFF.

The CDR3 DNA is TGTGCCGGATCCGGACAGAGAGACACTGAAGCTTTCTTT. This codes for CAGSGQRDTEAFF. The chain joins TRBV18 to TRBJ1-1, with a weak D call TRBD1 (6 bases). The CDR3 has 13 residues. From germline, CDR1 is KGHSH and CDR2 LQKENI. V lost 11 bases and J lost 3, with 16 bases in between.

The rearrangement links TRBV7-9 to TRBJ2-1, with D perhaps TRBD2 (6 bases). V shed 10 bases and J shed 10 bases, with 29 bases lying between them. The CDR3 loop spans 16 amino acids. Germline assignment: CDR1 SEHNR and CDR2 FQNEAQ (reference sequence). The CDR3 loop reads CATLLYPGTAWQEQFF. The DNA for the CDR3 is TGTGCCACCCTACTTTACCCCGGGACTGCGTGGCAGGAGCAGTTCTTC.

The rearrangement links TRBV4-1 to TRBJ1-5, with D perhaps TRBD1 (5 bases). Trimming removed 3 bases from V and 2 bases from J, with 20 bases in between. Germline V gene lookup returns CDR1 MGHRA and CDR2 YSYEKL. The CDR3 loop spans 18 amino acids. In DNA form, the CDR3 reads TGCGCCAGCAGCCAGGTGGACATGGGGCTTTTAGGCAATCAGCCCCAGCATTTT. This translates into CASSQVDMGLLGNQPQHF.

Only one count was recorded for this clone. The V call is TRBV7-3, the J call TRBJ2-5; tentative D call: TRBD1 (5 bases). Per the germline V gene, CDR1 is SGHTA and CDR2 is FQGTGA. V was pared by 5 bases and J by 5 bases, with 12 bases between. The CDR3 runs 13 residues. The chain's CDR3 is CASSQGRGETQYF. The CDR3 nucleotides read TGTGCCAGCAGCCAGGGCCGTGGGGAGACCCAGTACTTC. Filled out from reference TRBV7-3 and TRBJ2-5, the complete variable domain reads GAGVSQTPSNKVTEKGKYVELRCDPISGHTALYWYRQSLGQGPEFLIYFQGTGAADDSGLPNDRFFAVRPEGSVSTLKIQRTERGDSAVYLCASSQGRGETQYFGPGTRLLVL.

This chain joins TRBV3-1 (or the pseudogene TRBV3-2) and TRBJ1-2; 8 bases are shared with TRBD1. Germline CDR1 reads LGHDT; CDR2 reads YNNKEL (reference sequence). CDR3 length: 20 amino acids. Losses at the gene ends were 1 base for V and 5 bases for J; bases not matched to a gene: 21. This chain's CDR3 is CASSQASGIPRQGTLYGYTF. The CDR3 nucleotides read TGTGCCAGCAGCCAAGCTTCTGGAATACCTAGACAGGGGACCCTATATGGCTACACCTTC.

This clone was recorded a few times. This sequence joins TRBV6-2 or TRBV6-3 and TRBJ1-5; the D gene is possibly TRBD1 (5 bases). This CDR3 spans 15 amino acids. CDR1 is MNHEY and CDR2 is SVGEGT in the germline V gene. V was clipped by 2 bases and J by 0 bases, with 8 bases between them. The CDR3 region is CASSYETDSNQPQHF. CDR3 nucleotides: TGTGCCAGCAGTTACGAGACAGATAGCAATCAGCCCCAGCATTTT.

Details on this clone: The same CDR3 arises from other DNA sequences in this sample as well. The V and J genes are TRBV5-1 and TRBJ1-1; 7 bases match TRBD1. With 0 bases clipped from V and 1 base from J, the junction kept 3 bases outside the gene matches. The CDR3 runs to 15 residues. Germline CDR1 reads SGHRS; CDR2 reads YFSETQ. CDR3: CASSLEGQKNTEAFF. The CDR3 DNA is TGCGCCAGCAGCTTGGAGGGACAGAAGAACACTGAAGCTTTCTTT.

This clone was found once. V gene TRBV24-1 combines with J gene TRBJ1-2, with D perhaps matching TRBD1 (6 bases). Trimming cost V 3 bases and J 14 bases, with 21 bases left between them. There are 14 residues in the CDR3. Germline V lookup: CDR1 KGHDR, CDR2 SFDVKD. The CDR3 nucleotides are TGTGCCACCAGTGATGGCAGGGGATCCCTAGGGTCGACCTTC. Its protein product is CATSDGRGSLGSTF.

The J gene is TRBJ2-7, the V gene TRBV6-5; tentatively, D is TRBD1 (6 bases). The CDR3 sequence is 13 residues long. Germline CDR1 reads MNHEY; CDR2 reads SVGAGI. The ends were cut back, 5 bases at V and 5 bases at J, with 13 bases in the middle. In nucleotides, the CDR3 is TGTGCCAGCAGTCCAGACAGGCGCGACGAGCAGTACTTC. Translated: CASSPDRRDEQYF.

CDR3 nucleotide sequence: TGTGCCAGCAGTGACCACAGGTACACGGTCTACGAGCAGTACTTC. This encodes CASSDHRYTVYEQYF. This chain connects TRBV28 to TRBJ2-7; a weak D match, TRBD1 (5 bases). CDR3 size: 15 residues. The V end was cut by 5 bases, the J end by 3 bases, with 17 bases between. Germline V lookup: CDR1 MDHEN, CDR2 SYDVKM.

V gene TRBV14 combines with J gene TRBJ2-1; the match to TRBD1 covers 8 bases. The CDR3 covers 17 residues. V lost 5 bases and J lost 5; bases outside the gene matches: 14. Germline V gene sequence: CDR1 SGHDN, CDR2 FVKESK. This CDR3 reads CASSYLFRGLKNNEQFF. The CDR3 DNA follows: TGTGCCAGCAGCTATCTTTTCAGGGGGCTGAAAAACAATGAGCAGTTCTTC.

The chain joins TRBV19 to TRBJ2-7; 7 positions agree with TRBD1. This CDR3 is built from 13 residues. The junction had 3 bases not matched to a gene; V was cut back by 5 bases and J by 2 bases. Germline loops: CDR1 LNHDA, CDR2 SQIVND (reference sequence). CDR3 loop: CASSYGQAYEQYF. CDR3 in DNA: TGTGCCAGTAGTTACGGACAGGCCTACGAGCAGTACTTC.

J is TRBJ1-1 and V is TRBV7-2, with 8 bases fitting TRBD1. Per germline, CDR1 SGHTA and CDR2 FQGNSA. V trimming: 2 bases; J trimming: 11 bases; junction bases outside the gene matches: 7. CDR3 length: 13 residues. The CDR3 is CASSLWAGGLAFF. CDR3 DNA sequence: TGTGCCAGCAGCTTATGGGCAGGGGGCCTGGCTTTCTTT.

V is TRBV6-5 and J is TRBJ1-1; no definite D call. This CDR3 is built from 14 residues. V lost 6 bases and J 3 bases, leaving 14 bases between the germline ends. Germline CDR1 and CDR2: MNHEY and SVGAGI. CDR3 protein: CASRSPGIYTEAFF. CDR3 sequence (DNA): TGTGCCAGCAGGTCCCCGGGTATATACACTGAAGCTTTCTTT.

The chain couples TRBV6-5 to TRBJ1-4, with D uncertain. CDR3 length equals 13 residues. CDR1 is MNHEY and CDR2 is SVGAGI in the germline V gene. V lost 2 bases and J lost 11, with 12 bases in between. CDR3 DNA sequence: TGTGCCAGCAGTTACGGGCTGGATGGGAAACTGTTTTTT. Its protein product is CASSYGLDGKLFF.

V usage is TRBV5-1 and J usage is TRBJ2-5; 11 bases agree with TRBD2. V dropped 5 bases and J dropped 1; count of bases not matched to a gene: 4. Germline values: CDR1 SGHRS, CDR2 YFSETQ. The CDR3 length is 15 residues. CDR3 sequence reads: CASRPTSGGQETQYF. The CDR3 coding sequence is TGCGCCAGCAGACCTACTAGCGGGGGCCAAGAGACCCAGTACTTC. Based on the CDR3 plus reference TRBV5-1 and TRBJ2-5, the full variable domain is KAGVTQTPRYLIKTRGQQVTLSCSPISGHRSVSWYQQTPGQGLQFLFEYFSETQRNKGNFPGRFSGRQFSNSRSEMNVSTLELGDSALYLCASRPTSGGQETQYFGPGTRLLVL.